This T cell receptor beta chain was found in a study of beta chain features in type 1 diabetes. The CDR3 sequence is 15 residues long. The V segment lost 0 bases and the J segment 5 bases; nucleotides outside the gene matches: 3. The V gene's germline CDR1 is SGHTS and CDR2 YDEGEE. Every isolated RNA sample was fully reverse transcribed, so sequencing captured expressed TCRB transcripts. Profiled with immunoSEQ multiplex PCR; TCRdb holds only in-frame clones, not every one. The sample carries over 350,000 clones, more than 13% recorded once. The chain uses TRBV5-8 and TRBJ2-3, with TRBD1 identical over 10 bases. The sample consisted of naive CD4+ T cells from blood. The receptor comes from a woman between 18 and 29 years old in good health. The CDR3 here is CASSLVGTGEDTQYF. DNA of the CDR3: TGTGCCAGCAGCTTGGTGGGGACAGGGGAAGATACGCAGTATTTT.